The 30 T cell receptor beta chains presented below share a single source sample, sequenced in a study of blood T cell repertoires in COVID-19. This table comes from immunoSEQ multiplex PCR, and its TCRdb copy is limited to in-frame clones, with some not included. The table records about 310,000 clones, 85% to 90% of them present only once. Sequencing was performed on PBMCs or T cells enriched from blood (not recorded which). The receptors were gathered from a woman aged 25-40 years who had recovered from COVID-19.

The chain carries TRBV27 and TRBJ2-1; TRBD2 matches at 14 bases. The CDR3 totals 15 residues. The V gene's germline CDR1 is MNHEY and CDR2 SMNVEV (reference sequence). After removal of 5 bases from V and 8 bases from J, the junction contained 5 bases not matched to a gene. CDR3 sequence reads: CASSAGTSGSDEQFF. CDR3 nucleotides: TGTGCCAGCAGTGCCGGGACTAGCGGGAGCGATGAGCAGTTCTTC.

The chain employs TRBV7-6 and TRBJ2-7, with D maybe TRBD1 (6 bases). Germline CDR1 is SGHVS and CDR2 is FNYEAQ. CDR3 length equals 14 residues. The V end lost 4 bases, the J end lost 5 bases, and 15 bases lay between the germline ends. The CDR3 region is CASSWGPGADEQYF. The CDR3 nucleotides read TGTGCCAGCAGCTGGGGTCCAGGGGCCGACGAGCAGTACTTC.

The rearrangement uses TRBV6-5 and TRBJ2-7; weak D call: TRBD1 (5 bases). Germline V gene sequence: CDR1 MNHEY, CDR2 SVGAGI. V lost 1 base and J 6 bases, leaving 10 bases between the germline ends. The length of the CDR3 is 13 residues. The CDR3 DNA reads as TGTGCCAGCAGTTACTTCAGGGATCGCGAGCAGTACTTC. It specifies CASSYFRDREQYF.

This rearrangement joins TRBV6-2 or TRBV6-3 to TRBJ2-7; TRBD2 agrees at 7 bases. The V gene's germline CDR1 is MNHEY and CDR2 SVGEGT. The CDR3 has 13 residues. With 0 bases clipped from V and 6 bases from J, the junction kept 2 bases outside the gene matches. CDR3 in amino acids: CASSYSGGVEQYF. The CDR3 region has the DNA TGTGCCAGCAGTTACTCGGGAGGGGTCGAGCAGTACTTC.

This rearrangement joins TRBV7-8 to TRBJ1-4; D might be TRBD1 (5 bases). Trimming took off 5 bases at V and 8 bases at J, with 12 bases between the two ends. The CDR3 runs to 13 residues. Per germline, CDR1 SGHVS and CDR2 FQNEAQ. The CDR3 region is CASSPGVGEKLFF. CDR3 sequence (DNA): TGTGCCAGCAGCCCGGGGGTAGGGGAAAAACTGTTTTTT.

V is TRBV5-1 and J is TRBJ2-7; 8 nucleotides agree with TRBD2. The V segment lost 0 bases and the J segment 2 bases; nucleotides outside the gene matches: 4. The CDR3 loop spans 15 amino acids. CDR1 SGHRS and CDR2 YFSETQ come from the germline V gene. DNA of the CDR3: TGCGCCAGCAGCTTGGACACTAGCGGTACCTACGAGCAGTACTTC. Its protein is CASSLDTSGTYEQYF.

This chain connects TRBV7-9 to TRBJ1-2; TRBD1 agrees at 7 bases. The germline gives CDR1 SEHNR, CDR2 FQNEAQ (reference sequence). The CDR3 covers 17 residues. J was trimmed by 0 bases and V by 4 bases; bases with no gene match: 11. CDR3 residues: CASSSSFGTAANYGYTF. CDR3 DNA sequence: TGTGCCAGCAGCTCCTCCTTTGGGACAGCGGCTAACTATGGCTACACCTTC.

This chain uses TRBV11-1 with TRBJ2-7; 9 bases match TRBD1. The CDR3 has 15 amino acids. The V gene's germline CDR1 is SGHAT and CDR2 FQDESV (reference sequence). After removal of 3 bases from V and 0 bases from J, the junction contained 3 bases not matched to a gene. Here the CDR3 reads CASSLGTGSSYEQYF. In DNA, the CDR3 is TGTGCCAGCAGCTTGGGGACAGGGAGCTCCTACGAGCAGTACTTC. The whole variable domain, remainder taken from reference TRBV11-1 and TRBJ2-7, is EAEVAQSPRYKITEKSQAVAFWCDPISGHATLYWYRQILGQGPELLVQFQDESVVDDSQLPKDRFSAERLKGVDSTLKIQPAELGDSAMYLCASSLGTGSSYEQYFGPGTRLTVT.

The chain has TRBV11-3 and TRBJ1-1, with D possibly TRBD1 on 5 matching bases. This CDR3 spans 13 amino acids. The V and J ends lost 3 bases and 10 bases respectively, with 15 bases between them. The germline V gene has CDR1 SGHNT and CDR2 YENEEA. The CDR3 loop is CASSFGQLYPAFF. CDR3 DNA sequence: TGTGCCAGCAGCTTCGGACAACTTTACCCAGCTTTCTTT.

This clone was seen once. CDR3 in amino acids: CASSVQRGYNSPLHF. The CDR3 bases are TGTGCCAGTAGCGTGCAAAGGGGTTATAATTCACCCCTCCACTTT. The chain carries TRBV19 and TRBJ1-6, with a tentative D call TRBD1 (5 bases). This CDR3 is 15 amino acids long. Germline-derived CDR1 and CDR2 are LNHDA and SQIVND (reference sequence). V was pared by 6 bases and J by 4 bases, with 13 bases between.

The chain couples TRBV7-8 to TRBJ1-2; 7 positions match TRBD1. J lost 4 bases, V lost 3 bases, and 5 bases had no gene match. The length of the CDR3 is 14 residues. CDR1 is SGHVS and CDR2 is FQNEAQ in the germline V gene. CDR3 sequence (DNA): TGTGCCAGCAGCTTTGCCGACAGGGTCTATGGCTACACCTTC. Translating gives CASSFADRVYGYTF.

V and J are TRBV5-1 and TRBJ2-2; 7 bases align to TRBD1. Germline V gene sequence: CDR1 SGHRS, CDR2 YFSETQ. V shed 4 bases and J 5 bases; nucleotides not matched to a gene: 5. This CDR3 is built from 14 residues. CDR3 nucleotides: TGCGCCAGCAGCCGCGACAGGGCAACCGGGGAGCTGTTTTTT. Amino acid sequence: CASSRDRATGELFF.

The rearrangement links TRBV27 to TRBJ2-1, with D possibly being TRBD2 (6 bases). The V gene lost 3 bases and the J gene lost 3 bases, with 15 bases spanning the gap. This CDR3 spans 16 amino acids. Germline V gene lookup returns CDR1 MNHEY and CDR2 SMNVEV (reference sequence). The CDR3 DNA sequence: TGTGCCAGCAGTTTCCTGGGAGGACGTTTCTACAATGAGCAGTTCTTC. Protein sequence: CASSFLGGRFYNEQFF.

The V gene is TRBV20-1, the J gene TRBJ2-7, with D possibly being TRBD1 (5 bases). Germline V gene lookup returns CDR1 DFQATT and CDR2 SNEGSKA (reference sequence). The V end lost 2 bases, the J end lost 4 bases, and 6 bases lay between the germline ends. This CDR3 is 11 amino acids long. CDR3 bases: TGCAGTGCTAGAAGGGGATACGAGCAGTACTTC. Amino acids: CSARRGYEQYF.

This chain links TRBV5-4 with TRBJ1-1; D is uncertain. Trimming removed 5 bases from V and 3 bases from J, with 17 bases in between. CDR1 and CDR2 (germline): SGHNT, YYREEE (reference sequence). This CDR3 has 15 residues. CDR3 amino acids: CASRPTPRGYTEAFF. The CDR3 coding sequence is TGTGCCAGCAGGCCCACCCCGCGGGGATACACTGAAGCTTTCTTT.

The rearrangement joins TRBV25-1 to TRBJ2-2; TRBD1 might be the D (6 bases). The CDR3 spans 14 residues. V lost 7 bases and J lost 4, with 13 bases in between. From germline, CDR1 is MGHDK and CDR2 SYGVNS. The DNA for the CDR3 is TGTGCCAGCAAACAGGGACCCTCCACCGGGGAGCTGTTTTTT. This translates into CASKQGPSTGELFF. Full variable domain (remainder filled in from reference TRBV25-1 and TRBJ2-2): EADIYQTPRYLVIGTGKKITLECSQTMGHDKMYWYQQDPGMELHLIHYSYGVNSTEKGDLSSESTVSRIRTEHFPLTLESARPSHTSQYLCASKQGPSTGELFFGEGSRLTVL.

This clone was detected only once. The chain carries TRBV28 and TRBJ2-7; D possibly corresponds to TRBD2 (6 bases). Trimming stripped 3 bases from V and 5 bases from J, with 11 bases between. Looked up from germline, CDR1 is MDHEN and CDR2 is SYDVKM. The CDR3 runs 13 residues. The CDR3 nucleotides are TGTGCCAGCAGTTTGCGGGGCTGGGACGAGCAGTACTTC. It encodes CASSLRGWDEQYF.

The chain is built from TRBV7-9 and TRBJ1-5; unclear D gene. The CDR3 is 13 amino acids. Germline CDR1 reads SEHNR; CDR2 reads FQNEAQ (reference sequence). Trimming cost V 3 bases and J 2 bases, with 5 bases left between them. CDR3 amino acids: CASSFEGNQPQHF. The CDR3 coding sequence is TGTGCCAGCAGCTTTGAGGGCAATCAGCCCCAGCATTTT.

The chain employs TRBV6-5 and TRBJ1-1; D uncertain. V was pared by 2 bases and J by 2 bases, with 9 bases between. CDR1 is MNHEY, CDR2 SVGAGI, per germline. The CDR3 sequence is 14 residues long. The CDR3 DNA sequence: TGTGCCAGCAGTTACGGAACAGATAACACTGAAGCTTTCTTT. This sequence encodes CASSYGTDNTEAFF.

The chain recombines TRBV4-2 with TRBJ2-7; 13 bases fit TRBD2. Unmatched junction bases numbered 13, after V lost 4 bases and J lost 1 base. The CDR3 covers 19 residues. Germline CDR1 LGHNA, CDR2 YNFKEQ. This chain's CDR3 is CASSLALGTSGTFSYEQYF. CDR3 sequence (DNA): TGTGCCAGCAGCCTAGCCCTGGGGACTAGCGGGACTTTTTCCTACGAGCAGTACTTC.

This chain connects TRBV12-3 or TRBV12-4 to TRBJ2-3; maybe TRBD2 (6 bases). The CDR3 contains 13 residues. V lost 3 bases and J lost 5, with 9 bases in between. In nucleotides, the CDR3 is TGTGCCAGCAGTTTTATCGGGAGAGATACGCAGTATTTT. It translates to CASSFIGRDTQYF.

The chain links TRBV27 to TRBJ2-7; 8 positions agree with TRBD1. The trim removed 6 bases at V and 3 bases at J, leaving 10 bases unmatched. CDR1 and CDR2 (germline): MNHEY, SMNVEV (reference sequence). This CDR3 spans 15 amino acids. DNA for the CDR3: TGTGCCAGCAGCCCCTCCAGGGGGCAAGTCTACGAGCAGTACTTC. Translation: CASSPSRGQVYEQYF.

The V gene is TRBV6-4, the J gene TRBJ1-4; 11 bases map to TRBD1. This CDR3 has 20 amino acids. After removal of 2 bases from V and 7 bases from J, the junction contained 18 bases not matched to a gene. The germline gives CDR1 MRHNA, CDR2 SNTAGT. CDR3 in DNA: TGTGCCAGCAGTGACCAGGCCAGAGGGACAGGGGGGGAGGGTTGTGAAAAACTGTTTTTT. This encodes CASSDQARGTGGEGCEKLFF.

The CDR3 DNA is TGTGCCAGCACGCCGTCCACCGGCTATGGCTACACCTTC. As protein: CASTPSTGYGYTF. This chain connects TRBV6-6 to TRBJ1-2; D is unresolved. This CDR3 comprises 13 residues. Germline values: CDR1 MNHNY, CDR2 SVGAGI (reference sequence). Trimming took 7 bases from V and 4 from J, leaving 13 bases between them.

This sequence joins TRBV6-6 and TRBJ1-3; no definite D call. The ends were cut back, 4 bases at V and 0 bases at J, with 7 bases in the middle. The CDR3 runs to 14 residues. Germline V gene lookup returns CDR1 MNHNY and CDR2 SVGAGI (reference sequence). CDR3 DNA: TGTGCCAGCAGTTCCGACAACTCTGGAAACACCATATATTTT. This encodes CASSSDNSGNTIYF.

The J gene is TRBJ1-2, the V gene TRBV3-1 (or the pseudogene TRBV3-2), with unresolved D. V was pared by 1 base and J by 5 bases, with 2 bases between. The CDR3 length is 11 residues. Germline CDR1 is LGHDT and CDR2 is YNNKEL (reference sequence). Here the CDR3 reads CASSQAYGYTF. For the CDR3, the DNA is TGTGCCAGCAGCCAAGCGTATGGCTACACCTTC.

The chain is built from TRBV11-2 and TRBJ2-1; possibly TRBD1 for D (7 bases). Trimming removed 3 bases from V and 5 bases from J, with 14 bases in between. This CDR3 is built from 15 residues. The germline V gene encodes CDR1 SGHAT and CDR2 FQNNGV. The CDR3 here is CASSLSQGGNNEQFF. The DNA for the CDR3 is TGTGCCAGCAGCTTGTCCCAGGGGGGAAACAATGAGCAGTTCTTC.

This clone has more than one count but fewer than ten. The chain uses TRBV3-1 (or the pseudogene TRBV3-2) and TRBJ2-7; 10 positions match TRBD2. The V gene's germline CDR1 is LGHDT and CDR2 YNNKEL (reference sequence). The CDR3 covers 15 residues. V was pared by 5 bases and J by 7 bases, with 11 bases of the junction left unmatched. The CDR3 region has the DNA TGTGCCAGCAGCGAACGAGCGGGAGGGCCGCGAGAGCAGTACTTC. It translates to CASSERAGGPREQYF.

This clone was seen a handful of times. The chain employs TRBV28 and TRBJ1-1, with a weak D call TRBD1 (5 bases). CDR3 length equals 12 residues. CDR1 is MDHEN and CDR2 is SYDVKM in the germline V gene. V lost 5 bases, J lost 8 bases, and 12 bases lay in between. CDR3 amino acids: CASSRQGPEAFF. In DNA form, the CDR3 reads TGTGCCAGCAGTAGGCAGGGCCCCGAAGCTTTCTTT. The full variable domain, its missing parts supplied by reference TRBV28 and TRBJ1-1, is DVKVTQSSRYLVKRTGEKVFLECVQDMDHENMFWYRQDPGLGLRLIYFSYDVKMKEKGDIPEGYSVSREKKERFSLILESASTNQTSMYLCASSRQGPEAFFGQGTRLTVV.

The chain is built from TRBV3-1 (or the pseudogene TRBV3-2) and TRBJ2-5, with 9 bases matching TRBD2. The CDR3 contains 16 residues. The V gene's germline CDR1 is LGHDT and CDR2 YNNKEL (reference sequence). The ends lost 3 bases at V and 5 bases at J; junction bases unmatched: 10. Here the CDR3 DNA reads TGTGCCAGCAGCCATCTCGCGGGAGGGGGGCCGGAGACCCAGTACTTC. It is translated as CASSHLAGGGPETQYF.